This T cell receptor (beta chain) derives from a study of PD-1 blockade in classical Hodgkin lymphoma. Study-wide results and limits: Exclusion covered patients beginning nivolumab under 1 year post-ASCT. Patients who responded completely had about the same baseline diversity as newly diagnosed patients.

About this clone itself: Antigen specificity is unknown.

TCRdb's table, derived via immunoSEQ multiplex PCR, lists solely in-frame clones and lacks some. Of more than 40,000 clones in the sample, approximately 83% are singletons; the top ten hold under 25%. Relapses following autologous stem cell transplantation were seen in all patients, with brentuximab vedotin exposure varying. Best response was recorded as complete response, partial response or progressive disease. V shed 3 bases and J shed 1 base, with 6 bases lying between them. The length of the CDR3 is 13 residues. Germline V gene lookup returns CDR1 SEHNR and CDR2 FQNEAQ (reference sequence). This material consisted of peripheral blood mononuclear cells (PBMCs), taken at baseline. This sequence joins TRBV7-9 and TRBJ1-2; D gene uncertain. This clonotype was obtained from a human donor with classical Hodgkin lymphoma. DNA of the CDR3: TGTGCCAGCAGCTTTGCTCTTAACTATGGCTACACCTTC. This gives the protein CASSFALNYGYTF.